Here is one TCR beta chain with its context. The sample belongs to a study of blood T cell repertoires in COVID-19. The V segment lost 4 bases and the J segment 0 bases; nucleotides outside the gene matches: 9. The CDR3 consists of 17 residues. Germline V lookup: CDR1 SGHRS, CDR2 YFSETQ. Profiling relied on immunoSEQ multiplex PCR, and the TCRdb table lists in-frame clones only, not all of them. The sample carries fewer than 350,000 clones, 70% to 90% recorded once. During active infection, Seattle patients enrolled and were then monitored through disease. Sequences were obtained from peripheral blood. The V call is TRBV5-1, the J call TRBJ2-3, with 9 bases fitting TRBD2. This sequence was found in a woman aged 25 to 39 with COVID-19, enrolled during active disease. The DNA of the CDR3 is TGCGCCAGCAGCCCGGCCCTAGCGGGGTTTAGCACAGATACGCAGTATTTT. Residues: CASSPALAGFSTDTQYF.